These 6 T cell receptor beta chains were sequenced from one sample in a study of identical twins. TCRdb re-derived calls from the 5' RACE reads in MiXCR, one entry per CDR3 protein. The sample holds 210,000 or so distinct CDR3 sequences; approximately 15% are singletons and the top ten take around 40%. The data also belong to a second study, concerning T cells expressing NK-cell markers.

The specimen was CD8+ T cells sorted from blood. The receptors were gathered from a woman aged 18-35 years in good health.

This clonotype was picked up one time. CDR3 DNA: TGTGCCAGCAGTGAGCCCGGGACTAGCTTTACCAATGAGCAGTTCTTC. It codes for CASSEPGTSFTNEQFF. The V call is TRBV5-6, the J call TRBJ2-1, with TRBD2 matching 9 bases. Germline CDR1 and CDR2: SGHDT and YYEEEE. The V segment lost 5 bases and the J segment 6 bases; nucleotides outside the gene matches: 12. This CDR3 is 16 amino acids long. Full variable domain (remainder filled in from reference TRBV5-6 and TRBJ2-1): DAGVTQSPTHLIKTRGQQVTLRCSPKSGHDTVSWYQQALGQGPQFIFQYYEEEERQRGNFPDRFSGHQFPNYSSELNVNALLLGDSALYLCASSEPGTSFTNEQFFGPGTRLTVL.

The sample holds a few counts of this clonotype. The rearrangement links TRBV7-2 to TRBJ2-3, with D possibly being TRBD1 (6 bases). In germline, CDR1 is SGHTA, CDR2 FQGNSA. The CDR3 length is 16 residues. V was pared by 4 bases and J by 1 base, with 15 bases between. Here the CDR3 reads CASSSYPGHGTDTQYF. For the CDR3, the DNA is TGTGCCAGCAGCTCCTACCCGGGACACGGCACAGATACGCAGTATTTT.

This clonotype was counted only a few times. V is TRBV4-1 and J is TRBJ2-7; a weak D match, TRBD1 (6 bases). The CDR3 is made up of 16 amino acids. Germline CDR1 MGHRA, CDR2 YSYEKL. V dropped 4 bases and J dropped 0 bases, with 16 bases sitting between them. In nucleotides, the CDR3 is TGCGCCAGCAGCCGAAACTTACAGGGTTCCTCCTACGAGCAGTACTTC. It is translated as CASSRNLQGSSYEQYF.

In nucleotides, the CDR3 is TGTGCCAGCAGCCATACGTCCGAGGTCCCCTATGGCTACACCTTC. Its translation: CASSHTSEVPYGYTF. The chain joins TRBV7-3 to TRBJ1-2; no firm D call. Per germline, CDR1 SGHTA and CDR2 FQGTGA. Between the trimmed V and J ends, which lost 5 bases and 4 bases, there was a span of 17 bases. The CDR3 spans 15 residues.

This clonotype came up a few times. This chain connects TRBV6-2 or TRBV6-3 to TRBJ2-1; the D is unclear. Germline lookup yields CDR1 MNHEY and CDR2 SVGEGT. V was trimmed by 6 bases and J by 8 bases, leaving 20 bases between them. This CDR3 spans 15 amino acids. The CDR3 DNA reads as TGTGCCAGCAGAGATTACCGGGTCCCTGTCGATGAGCAGTTCTTC. The encoded protein is CASRDYRVPVDEQFF.

The genes are TRBV5-6 and TRBJ2-2; the D is unclear. Deletions cut 4 bases from V and 5 bases from J, with 12 bases between. CDR1 is SGHDT, CDR2 YYEEEE, per germline. The CDR3 loop spans 14 amino acids. The CDR3 region has the DNA TGTGCCAGCAGCCCCGGTTGGGGAACCGGGGAGCTGTTTTTT. Its protein is CASSPGWGTGELFF.